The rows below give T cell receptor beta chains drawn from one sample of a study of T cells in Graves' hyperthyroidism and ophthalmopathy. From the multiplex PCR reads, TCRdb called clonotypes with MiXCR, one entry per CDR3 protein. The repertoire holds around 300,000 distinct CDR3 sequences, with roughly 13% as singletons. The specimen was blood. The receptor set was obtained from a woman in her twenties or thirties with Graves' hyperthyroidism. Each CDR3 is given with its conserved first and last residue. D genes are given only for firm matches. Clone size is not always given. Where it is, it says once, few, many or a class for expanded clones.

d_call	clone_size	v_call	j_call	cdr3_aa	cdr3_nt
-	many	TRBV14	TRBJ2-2	CASSQRDITTFDTGELFF	TGTGCCAGCAGCCAAAGGGACATTACTACCTTCGACACCGGGGAGCTGTTTTTT
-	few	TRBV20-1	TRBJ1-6	CSPLEGLRTYNSPLHF	TGCAGTCCTCTAGAGGGGTTAAGGACCTATAATTCACCCCTCCACTTT
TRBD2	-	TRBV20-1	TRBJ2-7	CSARAPIISGRQYEQYF	TGCAGTGCTAGAGCCCCCATTATTAGCGGGAGGCAGTACGAGCAGTACTTC
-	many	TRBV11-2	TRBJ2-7	CASSLPGGVGYEQYF	TGTGCCAGCAGCCTTCCGGGCGGTGTGGGTTACGAGCAGTACTTC
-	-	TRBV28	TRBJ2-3	CASHPGAGRSTQYF	TGTGCCAGTCACCCGGGGGCCGGTCGGTCTACGCAGTATTTT
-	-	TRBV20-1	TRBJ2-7	CSASHGQGTYEQYF	TGCAGTGCTAGTCACGGCCAGGGTACCTACGAGCAGTACTTC
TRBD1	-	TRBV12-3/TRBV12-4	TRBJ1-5	CASSPWTGDPPQHF	TGTGCCAGCAGTCCCTGGACAGGGGATCCGCCCCAGCATTTT
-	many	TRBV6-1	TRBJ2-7	CASSFERLALISEQYF	TGTGCCAGCTCCTTTGAGAGGCTTGCCCTTATCTCCGAGCAGTACTTC
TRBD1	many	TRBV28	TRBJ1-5	CASIDRGTGPNQPQHF	TGTGCCAGCATAGACCGCGGGACAGGGCCAAATCAGCCCCAGCATTTT
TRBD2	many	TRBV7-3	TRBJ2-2	CASSLGLAGVRTGELFF	TGTGCCAGCAGCTTGGGACTAGCGGGAGTAAGAACCGGGGAGCTGTTTTTT
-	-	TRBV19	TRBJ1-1	CASGNQKNTEAFF	TGTGCCAGTGGCAATCAGAAGAACACTGAAGCTTTCTTT
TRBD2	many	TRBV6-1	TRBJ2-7	CASMRGFSYEQYF	TGTGCCAGCATGCGGGGGTTTTCCTACGAGCAGTACTTC
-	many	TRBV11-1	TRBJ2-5	CASNSPGSQETQYF	TGTGCCAGCAACTCCCCGGGATCTCAAGAGACCCAGTACTTC
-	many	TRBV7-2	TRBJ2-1	CASSLGSGPYGEQFF	TGTGCCAGCAGCTTAGGGTCCGGACCATACGGTGAGCAGTTCTTC